This is a list of T cell receptor beta chains from one sample in a study of regulatory T cells in long-lasting Graves disease. TCRdb called the multiplex PCR reads again in MiXCR, with one record for every CDR3 protein. This table has about 430,000 distinct CDR3 sequences, approximately 16% appearing once. This sample also belongs to another study, concerning T cells in Graves' hyperthyroidism and ophthalmopathy.

The sample consisted of peripheral blood mononuclear cells (PBMCs), taken at new diagnosis, from a patient treated with antithyroid drugs. These receptors originate from a woman between 40 and 55 years old with Graves disease. The CDR3 runs from the conserved cysteine through the conserved F or W. The order of the fields is clone size, V gene, J gene, D gene, CDR3 protein, CDR3 DNA. A D gene is named only where the DNA matches it firmly. The size entry is marked missing in some rows and otherwise reads once, few, many or a size class.

size: NA
V: TRBV20-1
J: TRBJ2-7
D: TRBD1
CDR3: CSAHRGLRDEQYF
DNA: TGCAGTGCTCACAGGGGGCTCAGGGACGAGCAGTACTTC

size: NA
V: TRBV12-3/TRBV12-4
J: TRBJ2-7
D: TRBD2
CDR3: CASSFTSGTYEQYF
DNA: TGTGCCAGCAGTTTCACTAGCGGGACCTACGAGCAGTACTTC

size: many
V: TRBV2
J: TRBJ1-1
D: NA
CDR3: CASSEARTRTEAFF
DNA: TGTGCCAGCAGTGAAGCAAGGACGAGAACTGAAGCTTTCTTT

size: NA
V: TRBV9
J: TRBJ2-2
D: TRBD1
CDR3: CASSVQGAGELFF
DNA: TGTGCCAGCAGCGTACAGGGGGCAGGGGAGCTGTTTTTT

size: many
V: TRBV11-2
J: TRBJ1-2
D: TRBD1
CDR3: CASSLAGTGVDGYTF
DNA: TGTGCCAGCAGCTTGGCCGGGACAGGAGTGGATGGCTACACCTTC

size: many
V: TRBV28
J: TRBJ2-7
D: TRBD1
CDR3: CASSMGQGFLDEQYF
DNA: TGTGCCAGCAGTATGGGACAGGGTTTTTTAGACGAGCAGTACTTC

size: many
V: TRBV2
J: TRBJ1-2
D: TRBD1
CDR3: CASRKGTGDGYTF
DNA: TGTGCCAGCAGAAAAGGGACAGGGGATGGCTACACCTTC

size: many
V: TRBV3-1
J: TRBJ2-3
D: NA
CDR3: CASSQGSADTQYF
DNA: TGTGCCAGCAGCCAAGGTTCTGCAGATACGCAGTATTTT

size: many
V: TRBV5-1
J: TRBJ2-5
D: NA
CDR3: CASLPDTGGETQYF
DNA: TGCGCCAGTCTTCCGGACACCGGTGGAGAGACCCAGTACTTC

size: NA
V: TRBV6-1
J: TRBJ2-6
D: TRBD2
CDR3: CATNPETSVSGANVLTF
DNA: TGTGCCACCAATCCGGAGACTAGCGTCTCTGGGGCCAACGTCCTGACTTTC

size: NA
V: TRBV2
J: TRBJ2-7
D: TRBD2
CDR3: CASRARTSGSHEQYF
DNA: TGTGCCAGCAGGGCAAGGACTAGCGGGAGCCACGAGCAGTACTTC

size: many
V: TRBV7-2
J: TRBJ2-3
D: NA
CDR3: CASSLWGDGTDTQYF
DNA: TGTGCCAGCAGCTTATGGGGTGACGGCACAGATACGCAGTATTTT

size: few
V: TRBV28
J: TRBJ1-1
D: NA
CDR3: CASPPQGSGGNTEAFF
DNA: TGTGCCAGCCCCCCACAGGGTTCGGGGGGAAACACTGAAGCTTTCTTT

size: many
V: TRBV11-2
J: TRBJ2-7
D: TRBD2
CDR3: CASGLGFYEQYF
DNA: TGTGCCAGCGGACTAGGTTTCTACGAGCAGTACTTC

size: few
V: TRBV5-1
J: TRBJ2-7
D: TRBD1
CDR3: CASSLAVSSGGTYEQYF
DNA: TGCGCCAGCAGCTTGGCCGTATCTTCAGGGGGAACCTACGAGCAGTACTTC

size: many
V: TRBV5-1
J: TRBJ2-7
D: TRBD2
CDR3: CASSLQREASYEQYF
DNA: TGCGCCAGCAGCTTGCAGCGGGAGGCATCCTACGAGCAGTACTTC

size: few
V: TRBV5-1
J: TRBJ2-7
D: NA
CDR3: CASSLESRTVPYEQYF
DNA: TGCGCCAGCAGCTTAGAATCCAGGACAGTCCCCTACGAGCAGTACTTC

size: NA
V: TRBV13
J: TRBJ2-7
D: NA
CDR3: CASSLDSSGGGYEQYF
DNA: TGTGCCAGCAGCTTAGATTCATCCGGGGGCGGTTACGAGCAGTACTTC

size: few
V: TRBV6-1
J: TRBJ2-3
D: TRBD2
CDR3: CASIDRDYQTMSSTDTQYF
DNA: TGTGCCAGCATCGACCGGGACTACCAGACCATGTCTAGCACAGATACGCAGTATTTT

size: NA
V: TRBV30
J: TRBJ2-3
D: TRBD2
CDR3: CAWSVGTSGEPDTQYF
DNA: TGTGCCTGGAGTGTAGGGACTAGCGGAGAGCCAGATACGCAGTATTTT

size: many
V: TRBV2
J: TRBJ2-4
D: NA
CDR3: CASSKTGAKNIQYF
DNA: TGTGCCAGCAGTAAAACTGGAGCCAAAAACATTCAGTACTTC

size: few
V: TRBV11-3
J: TRBJ2-3
D: NA
CDR3: CASSHNRFTGTQYF
DNA: TGTGCCAGCAGCCATAACAGGTTCACAGGTACGCAGTATTTT

size: many
V: TRBV20-1
J: TRBJ2-7
D: TRBD1
CDR3: CSARDPGQGANEQYF
DNA: TGCAGTGCTAGAGACCCGGGACAGGGGGCTAACGAGCAGTACTTC

size: few
V: TRBV5-1
J: TRBJ1-5
D: NA
CDR3: CASSLFPGGSNQPQHF
DNA: TGCGCCAGCAGCTTGTTCCCAGGAGGTAGCAATCAGCCCCAGCATTTT

size: many
V: TRBV5-1
J: TRBJ2-7
D: TRBD2
CDR3: CASSLGTRLDEQYF
DNA: TGCGCCAGCAGCTTGGGGACTAGATTGGACGAGCAGTACTTC

size: many
V: TRBV12-3/TRBV12-4
J: TRBJ2-3
D: NA
CDR3: CASSVILWGRAAADTQYF
DNA: TGTGCCAGCAGCGTTATTCTTTGGGGTAGGGCAGCGGCAGATACGCAGTATTTT

size: many
V: TRBV20-1
J: TRBJ2-3
D: TRBD2
CDR3: CSARDLAASTDTQYF
DNA: TGCAGTGCTAGAGATCTAGCGGCTAGCACAGATACGCAGTATTTT

size: NA
V: TRBV6-1
J: TRBJ1-2
D: TRBD1
CDR3: CASRDRPYGYTF
DNA: TGTGCCAGCCGGGACAGGCCCTATGGCTACACCTTC

size: many
V: TRBV20-1
J: TRBJ2-2
D: NA
CDR3: CSAREGGSTGELFF
DNA: TGCAGTGCTAGAGAAGGAGGGAGCACCGGGGAGCTGTTTTTT

size: NA
V: TRBV6-1
J: TRBJ1-4
D: NA
CDR3: CASSERGGSEKLFF
DNA: TGTGCCAGCAGTGAAAGGGGTGGGAGTGAAAAACTGTTTTTT

size: many
V: TRBV2
J: TRBJ2-1
D: NA
CDR3: CASSEALPLDEQFF
DNA: TGTGCCAGCAGTGAAGCGCTACCCCTCGATGAGCAGTTCTTC

size: many
V: TRBV13
J: TRBJ2-1
D: NA
CDR3: CASSRGSGSYNEQFF
DNA: TGTGCCAGCAGCCGGGGTAGCGGCTCCTACAATGAGCAGTTCTTC

size: NA
V: TRBV7-9
J: TRBJ2-1
D: NA
CDR3: CASSFYGTQYNEQFF
DNA: TGTGCCAGCAGTTTTTACGGGACACAGTACAATGAGCAGTTCTTC

size: NA
V: TRBV4-2
J: TRBJ2-1
D: NA
CDR3: CASSREMGNEQFF
DNA: TGTGCCAGCAGCCGGGAGATGGGGAATGAGCAGTTCTTC

size: many
V: TRBV12-3/TRBV12-4
J: TRBJ2-3
D: NA
CDR3: CASTSTDTQYF
DNA: TGTGCCAGCACCAGCACAGATACGCAGTATTTT

size: many
V: TRBV28
J: TRBJ2-1
D: TRBD2
CDR3: CATILIAGDAAYNEQFF
DNA: TGTGCCACCATCCTGATAGCGGGAGACGCTGCCTACAATGAGCAGTTCTTC

size: many
V: TRBV9
J: TRBJ2-3
D: TRBD2
CDR3: CASSAPGLVPTDTQYF
DNA: TGTGCCAGCAGCGCCCCGGGACTAGTACCCACAGATACGCAGTATTTT

size: NA
V: TRBV30
J: TRBJ2-1
D: NA
CDR3: CAWSPPSVAYNEQFF
DNA: TGTGCCTGGAGTCCACCTAGCGTAGCCTACAATGAGCAGTTCTTC

size: few
V: TRBV13
J: TRBJ1-2
D: NA
CDR3: CASSGEGGYGYTF
DNA: TGTGCCAGCAGTGGGGAGGGCGGCTATGGCTACACCTTC

size: NA
V: TRBV2
J: TRBJ2-7
D: NA
CDR3: CASSLEGAGRGEQYF
DNA: TGTGCCAGCAGTTTGGAGGGGGCGGGTAGGGGAGAGCAGTACTTC

size: many
V: TRBV12-3/TRBV12-4
J: TRBJ2-7
D: NA
CDR3: CASSWGAEYEQYF
DNA: TGTGCCAGCAGTTGGGGGGCAGAATACGAGCAGTACTTC

size: NA
V: TRBV6-1
J: TRBJ1-3
D: NA
CDR3: CASSEGEGRGNTIYF
DNA: TGTGCCAGCAGTGAAGGAGAGGGCCGAGGAAACACCATATATTTT

size: NA
V: TRBV5-4
J: TRBJ2-7
D: NA
CDR3: CASSPLKVSNIYEQYF
DNA: TGTGCCAGCAGCCCCCTAAAGGTCTCAAATATTTACGAGCAGTACTTC

size: many
V: TRBV29-1
J: TRBJ2-2
D: NA
CDR3: CSVEFINAGQLNTGELFF
DNA: TGCAGCGTTGAATTTATCAACGCGGGACAGTTGAACACCGGGGAGCTGTTTTTT

size: many
V: TRBV12-3/TRBV12-4
J: TRBJ1-2
D: NA
CDR3: CASNSFALSGTNYGYTF
DNA: TGTGCCAGCAACTCTTTTGCCCTCTCCGGGACTAACTATGGCTACACCTTC

size: many
V: TRBV12-3/TRBV12-4
J: TRBJ1-2
D: NA
CDR3: CASSFFRDHYGYTF
DNA: TGTGCCAGCAGTTTCTTCAGGGATCACTATGGCTACACCTTC

size: many
V: TRBV19
J: TRBJ2-7
D: TRBD1
CDR3: CASNPGAGGYEQYF
DNA: TGTGCGAGTAACCCCGGGGCAGGGGGATACGAGCAGTACTTC

size: many
V: TRBV15
J: TRBJ1-5
D: NA
CDR3: CATSRDATGNQPQHF
DNA: TGTGCCACCAGCAGAGATGCAACAGGTAATCAGCCCCAGCATTTT

size: few
V: TRBV5-4
J: TRBJ2-1
D: NA
CDR3: CASSQNQGNEQFF
DNA: TGTGCCAGCAGCCAAAACCAAGGCAATGAGCAGTTCTTC

size: NA
V: TRBV7-3
J: TRBJ2-6
D: NA
CDR3: CASSRGGGANVLTF
DNA: TGTGCCAGCAGCCGAGGGGGGGGGGCCAACGTCCTGACTTTC

size: many
V: TRBV29-1
J: TRBJ2-7
D: TRBD1
CDR3: CSVEEDRVGNEQYF
DNA: TGCAGCGTTGAGGAGGACAGGGTAGGAAACGAGCAGTACTTC

size: many
V: TRBV12-3/TRBV12-4
J: TRBJ1-4
D: NA
CDR3: CASSLRLINEKLFF
DNA: TGTGCCAGCAGTTTAAGGCTGATTAATGAAAAACTGTTTTTT

size: many
V: TRBV28
J: TRBJ1-4
D: NA
CDR3: CASSLITGVNEKLFF
DNA: TGTGCCAGCAGTTTAATTACGGGGGTTAATGAAAAACTGTTTTTT